This TCR beta chain stems from a study of blood T cell repertoires in COVID-19. The V gene's germline CDR1 is MNHEY and CDR2 SMNVEV (reference sequence). The trim removed 4 bases at V and 1 base at J, leaving 6 bases unmatched. This CDR3 has 15 amino acids. Sequencing used immunoSEQ multiplex PCR; TCRdb keeps in-frame clones, though not all of them. The table shows some 40,000 clones, with more than 85% occurring only once. This clonotype was sampled from a man between 65 and 85 years old with acute or convalescent COVID-19. J is TRBJ2-5 and V is TRBV27; 7 positions agree with TRBD1. Sequenced: peripheral blood. CDR3 DNA: TGTGCCAGCAGTTCTTGGGACAGTTCCCAAGAGACCCAGTACTTC. Translating it yields CASSSWDSSQETQYF.